The rows below give T cell receptor beta chains drawn from one sample of a study of CD4+ T cells in melanoma. Sequencing used immunoSEQ multiplex PCR; TCRdb keeps in-frame clones, though not all of them. The data contain 18,000 or so clones, 83% of them singletons. The material sequenced was cells from a culture (not recorded whether cultured in vitro). The source is a human donor with melanoma. Each CDR3 is given with its conserved first and last residue. A D gene is named only where the DNA matches it firmly. Size values are once, few and many counts, or a class for expanded clones, and some rows have none.

.	.	TRBV5-1	TRBJ1-5	TGCGCCAGCAGCCTCGGGGCCCCAAATCAGCCCCAGCATTTT	CASSLGAPNQPQHF
.	.	TRBV6-5	TRBJ1-2	TGTGCCAGCAGTTACGCAGGAACCTATGGCTACACCTTC	CASSYAGTYGYTF
TRBD1	.	TRBV7-8	TRBJ2-7	TGTGCCAGCAGCCCGCGACAGGGGGCTCGGTACGAGCAGTACTTC	CASSPRQGARYEQYF
TRBD1	.	TRBV5-1	TRBJ1-2	TGCGCCAGCAGCTTGGGACAGGGTCTCCGTGGCTACACCTTC	CASSLGQGLRGYTF
TRBD2	few	TRBV7-2	TRBJ2-2	TGTGCCAGCAGCTCGGGACTAGCGGGCCCCACCGGGGAGCTGTTTTTT	CASSSGLAGPTGELFF
.	few	TRBV7-6	TRBJ1-2	TGTGCCAGCAGCTTGCGGGCCGGAGACTATGGCTACACCTTC	CASSLRAGDYGYTF
TRBD2	.	TRBV9	TRBJ2-3	TGTGCCAGCAGCGTAGTTCCTAGCGGGGGGGCAGATACGCAGTATTTT	CASSVVPSGGADTQYF
TRBD2	.	TRBV11-2	TRBJ2-2	TGTGCCAGCACCCAACGCGGAGGCGGGGGGGTCCAGGGCGGGGAGCTGTTTTTT	CASTQRGGGGVQGGELFF
TRBD2	.	TRBV5-1	TRBJ2-1	TGCGCCAGCAGCTTGGTTCTGGACGGGGGGGATTCCTACAATGAGCAGTTCTTC	CASSLVLDGGDSYNEQFF
TRBD1	once	TRBV7-9	TRBJ1-4	TGTGCCAGCAGCTTAGCCCGGGACAGGGGGGGCGGAAAACTGTTTTTT	CASSLARDRGGGKLFF
.	.	TRBV18	TRBJ2-3	TGTGCCAGCTCGACAGGTTACACAGATACGCAGTATTTT	CASSTGYTDTQYF
.	few	TRBV19	TRBJ1-5	TGTGCCAGTACCCTGAGGGGAAGCAATCAGCCCCAGCATTTT	CASTLRGSNQPQHF
.	.	TRBV30	TRBJ1-2	TGTGCCTGGTCTCAGGGACCGACGGTTAGCTACACCTTC	CAWSQGPTVSYTF
.	.	TRBV18	TRBJ2-1	TGTGCCAGCTCACCCGTCACGACAGACTTTCGTCGCAATGAGCAGTTCTTC	CASSPVTTDFRRNEQFF
.	.	TRBV11-2	TRBJ2-7	TGTGCCAGCAGCTTAGGCGCAGGGGCGCACTACGAGCAGTACTTC	CASSLGAGAHYEQYF
TRBD1	.	TRBV4-2	TRBJ1-2	TGTGCCAGCAGCCAAGATGGGCAGGGGGTAGGGGGCTACACCTTC	CASSQDGQGVGGYTF
.	.	TRBV6-6	TRBJ1-6	TGTGCCAGCAGCCAGGACCTACTGTCGGGAAATTCACCCCTCCACTTT	CASSQDLLSGNSPLHF
TRBD1	.	TRBV30	TRBJ1-3	TGTGCCACAAGGACAGGCTCTGGAAACACCATATATTTT	CATRTGSGNTIYF
TRBD1	.	TRBV6-1	TRBJ2-7	TGTGCCAGCAATTTATCGGGACAGGGGGCCTACGAGCAGTACTTC	CASNLSGQGAYEQYF
.	few	TRBV27	TRBJ1-6	TGTGCCAGCAGTTTTTCGGAAGCTTATAATTCACCCCTCCACTTT	CASSFSEAYNSPLHF
.	.	TRBV5-1	TRBJ1-1	TGCGCCAGCAGCTTGGCGGGGGGTGGCACTGAAGCTTTCTTT	CASSLAGGGTEAFF
.	.	TRBV27	TRBJ2-4	TGTGCCAGCAGTTTAACGGGGCAACCCAAAAACATTCAGTACTTC	CASSLTGQPKNIQYF
.	.	TRBV27	TRBJ1-4	TGTGCCAGCAGTTGGAGGGGATCTAATGAAAAACTGTTTTTT	CASSWRGSNEKLFF
TRBD1	.	TRBV11-2	TRBJ2-7	TGTGCCAGCAGCTCCTTCACCGGACAGGGATTAGGCGAGCAGTACTTC	CASSSFTGQGLGEQYF
TRBD2	once	TRBV6-5	TRBJ2-1	TGTGCCAGCAGACTCGTACGGACTAGCTCTAATGAGCAGTTCTTC	CASRLVRTSSNEQFF
TRBD1	few	TRBV5-1	TRBJ1-2	TGCGCCAGCGGGCCGGACAGGCCCAACTATGGCTACACCTTC	CASGPDRPNYGYTF
.	once	TRBV18	TRBJ1-5	TGTGCCAGCTCACTTTGGGGGGTCAATCAGCCCCAGCATTTT	CASSLWGVNQPQHF
.	.	TRBV5-6	TRBJ1-1	TGTGCCAGCAGCCCAGGCAGTCTGACGAACACTGAAGCTTTCTTT	CASSPGSLTNTEAFF
.	.	TRBV18	TRBJ2-7	TGTGCCAGCTCGCTGGACGGAGCCTACGAGCAGTACTTC	CASSLDGAYEQYF
TRBD1	.	TRBV5-1	TRBJ1-5	TGCGCCAGCAGCTGGGCCCAGTGGCAGTACAGGAGACAGGGAGTGCAGCCCCAGCATTTT	CASSWAQWQYRRQGVQPQHF
.	.	TRBV2	TRBJ1-2	TGTGCCAGCAGTGAACCGGTACGTGTGTATGGCTACACCTTC	CASSEPVRVYGYTF
TRBD1	.	TRBV30	TRBJ1-5	TGTGCCTGGGGGTATAGTGCGGACAGGCCCAATCAGCCCCAGCATTTT	CAWGYSADRPNQPQHF
TRBD1	.	TRBV7-9	TRBJ2-5	TGTGCCAGCAGCGAAACCGGGACAGGGGGGCGTTCCCAGTACTTC	CASSETGTGGRSQYF
.	.	TRBV6-5	TRBJ1-6	TGTGCCAGCAGTTACGGGGGACCGTGGCACTCACCCCTCCACTTT	CASSYGGPWHSPLHF
.	.	TRBV30	TRBJ1-1	TGTGCCTGGAAAGAACCCAGTTTGAACACTGAAGCTTTCTTT	CAWKEPSLNTEAFF
.	.	TRBV10-1	TRBJ2-1	TGCGCCAGCAGTGAGAGCGCGGGGAAGTACAATGAGCAGTTCTTC	CASSESAGKYNEQFF
TRBD1	once	TRBV30	TRBJ1-6	TGTGCCTGCCGAGGGGGACAGGGGGCCTCACCCCTCCACTTT	CACRGGQGASPLHF
.	.	TRBV2	TRBJ1-1	TGTGCCAGCAAAGGCCAGGCGAACACTGAAGCTTTCTTT	CASKGQANTEAFF
.	.	TRBV4-1	TRBJ1-4	TGCGCCAGCAGCCAAGACGCCGACAGTCTTAGGGAAAAACTGTTTTTT	CASSQDADSLREKLFF
.	.	TRBV6-6	TRBJ1-3	TGTGCCAGCATGGGGGGGCAGATAAACACCATATATTTT	CASMGGQINTIYF
.	.	TRBV9	TRBJ1-3	TGTGCCAGCAGCGTACAGGGAGCGGGAAACACCATATATTTT	CASSVQGAGNTIYF
.	.	TRBV9	TRBJ1-2	TGTGCCAGCAGCGTAGACATTGGTGGCTATGGCTACACCTTC	CASSVDIGGYGYTF
.	.	TRBV7-2	TRBJ2-2	TGTGCCAGCAGCTTAGTTCCTATCGGTTTCCCGAACACCGGGGAGCTGTTTTTT	CASSLVPIGFPNTGELFF
.	.	TRBV7-3	TRBJ2-3	TGTGCCAGCAGCTTAAGAGATAAAGATACGCAGTATTTT	CASSLRDKDTQYF
.	.	TRBV7-9	TRBJ1-4	TGTGCCAGCAGCTTAGGGCAAGGTTTTGAAAAACTGTTTTTT	CASSLGQGFEKLFF
.	.	TRBV5-6	TRBJ2-5	TGTGCCAGCAGCTTGGCTCGGGGAGAGACCCAGTACTTC	CASSLARGETQYF
.	.	TRBV27	TRBJ1-5	TGTGCCAGCAGTTTGGGACTCCTTAGCAATCAGCCCCAGCATTTT	CASSLGLLSNQPQHF
.	.	TRBV5-5	TRBJ1-5	TGTGCCAGCAGCTCGGGCAATCAGCCCCAGCATTTT	CASSSGNQPQHF
.	.	TRBV14	TRBJ2-3	TGTGCCAGCAGCCAAGAATATGAGAGGGTCCCAGATACGCAGTATTTT	CASSQEYERVPDTQYF
.	.	TRBV25-1	TRBJ2-6	TGTGCCAGCACCTTTTCGGCAGGGGCCAACGTCCTGACTTTC	CASTFSAGANVLTF
TRBD1	.	TRBV7-2	TRBJ1-2	TGTGCCAGCAGCTTAGTGCGGGGACAGGGGTTGTTTGGCTACACCTTC	CASSLVRGQGLFGYTF
.	.	TRBV19	TRBJ1-1	TGTGCCAGTAGTCGATGGGGGAACACTGAAGCTTTCTTT	CASSRWGNTEAFF
TRBD1	.	TRBV30	TRBJ1-5	TGTGCCTGGAGTGTACGACAGGGGGTACAGCCCCAGCATTTT	CAWSVRQGVQPQHF
.	.	TRBV25-1	TRBJ1-6	TGTGCCAGCAGTGGATGGGATAATTCACCCCTCCACTTT	CASSGWDNSPLHF
TRBD2	few	TRBV7-9	TRBJ2-5	TGTGCCAGCAGCATGGGACTAGCAGAGACCCAGTACTTC	CASSMGLAETQYF